This T cell receptor (beta chain) was profiled in a study of control samples from healthy donors and cancer patients. Sequencing used immunoSEQ multiplex PCR; TCRdb keeps in-frame clones, though not all of them. Of about 75,000 clones in the sample, about 80% are singletons; the top ten hold less than 15%. Germline V lookup: CDR1 GTSNPN, CDR2 SVGIG (reference sequence). This CDR3 spans 11 amino acids. V lost 0 bases and J 7 bases, leaving 6 bases between the germline ends. The sequence was obtained from a man between 45 and 60 years old in good health. Sequencing was done on a sample of blood. J is TRBJ1-1 and V is TRBV30; the D is unclear. The CDR3 region has the DNA TGTGCCTGGAGTGTTGGTGTTGAAGCTTTCTTT. Amino acids: CAWSVGVEAFF.